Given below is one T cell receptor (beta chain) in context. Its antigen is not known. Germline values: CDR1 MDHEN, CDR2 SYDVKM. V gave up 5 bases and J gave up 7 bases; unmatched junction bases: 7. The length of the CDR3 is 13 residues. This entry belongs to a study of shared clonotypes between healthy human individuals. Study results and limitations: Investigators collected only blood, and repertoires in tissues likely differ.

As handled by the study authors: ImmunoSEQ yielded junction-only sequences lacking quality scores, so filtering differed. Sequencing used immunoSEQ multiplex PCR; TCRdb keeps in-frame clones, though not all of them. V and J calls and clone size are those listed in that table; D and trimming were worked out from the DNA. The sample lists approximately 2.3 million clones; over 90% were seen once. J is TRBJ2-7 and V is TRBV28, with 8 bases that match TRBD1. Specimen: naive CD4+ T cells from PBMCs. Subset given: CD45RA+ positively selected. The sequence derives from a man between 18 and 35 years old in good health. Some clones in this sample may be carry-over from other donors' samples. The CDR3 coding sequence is TGTGCCAGCAGTGGCAGGACAGGGAGAGAGCAGTACTTC. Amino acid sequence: CASSGRTGREQYF.